This T cell receptor beta chain was identified in a study of shared clonotypes between healthy human individuals. Whole-study results and caveats: The study generally estimated greater richness for naive than memory subsets.

Germline CDR1 reads KGHSH; CDR2 reads LQKENI. CDR3 length: 14 amino acids. Between the trimmed V and J ends, which lost 3 bases and 2 bases, there was a span of 7 bases. Donors were healthy HIV-negative adults without recently reported acute infections or vaccinations. The donors were all Caucasian adults (living in Nashville, Tennessee). To note about this clone: The antigen remains undetermined. The sample carries other DNA sequences with the same CDR3.

Sequencing was performed with immunoSEQ multiplex PCR; in TCRdb, only in-frame clones are kept and a portion is missing. The sample comprises 1,400,000 or so clones, about 98.5% of which are singletons, and about 0.34% rests with the top ten. This receptor was taken from a young man in good health. Sequenced sample: naive CD4+ T cells sorted from blood. Subset meaning: CD45RA+ positively selected. The chain uses TRBV18 and TRBJ2-2; no firm D call. This CDR3 reads CASSPPLNTGELFF. CDR3 in DNA: TGTGCCAGCTCACCCCCTCTTAACACCGGGGAGCTGTTTTTT.